This T cell receptor (beta chain) was retrieved from a study of blood T cell repertoires in COVID-19. Study-level background: PBMCs, B-cell-depleted T cells, or T cells were the source of the cDNA or gDNA that made up the material.

Method: immunoSEQ multiplex PCR; TCRdb's copy keeps in-frame clones and lacks some. The table shows 250,000 to 300,000 clones, with about 85% occurring only once. This CDR3 contains 14 residues. The germline gives CDR1 MNHEY, CDR2 SVGAGI. J lost 7 bases, V lost 5 bases, and 8 bases had no gene match. The count of this clone is one. This TCR came from a man in his late teens or twenties with active or convalescent COVID-19. Source material: peripheral blood. The chain joins TRBV6-5 to TRBJ2-3; TRBD1 matches 8 bases. In DNA form, the CDR3 reads TGTGCCAGCAGTCAGTCAGGGGGCATCAATACGCAGTATTTT. Translated: CASSQSGGINTQYF.